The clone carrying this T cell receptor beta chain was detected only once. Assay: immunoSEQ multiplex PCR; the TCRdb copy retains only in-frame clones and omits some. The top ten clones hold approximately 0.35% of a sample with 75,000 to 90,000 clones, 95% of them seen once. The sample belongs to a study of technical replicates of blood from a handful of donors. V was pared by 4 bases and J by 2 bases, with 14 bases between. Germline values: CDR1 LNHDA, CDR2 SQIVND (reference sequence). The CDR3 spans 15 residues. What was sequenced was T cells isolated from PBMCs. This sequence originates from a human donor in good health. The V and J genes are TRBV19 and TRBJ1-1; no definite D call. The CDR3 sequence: CASSSPQEFNTEAFF. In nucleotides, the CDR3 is TGTGCCAGTAGTAGTCCCCAGGAATTTAACACTGAAGCTTTCTTT.